A single sample gave rise to the 5 T cell receptor beta chains below, sequenced in a study of blood T cell repertoires in COVID-19. Libraries were prepared by immunoSEQ multiplex PCR; TCRdb keeps only in-frame clonotypes and omits some of them. The data show 270,000 or so clones, with approximately 91% seen just once and about 2.5% held by the top ten. Sequenced sample: PBMCs or T cells enriched from blood (not recorded which). These receptors were obtained from a woman between 40 and 50 years old with acute COVID-19.

This chain uses TRBV9 with TRBJ1-1, with TRBD1 matching over 8 bases. This CDR3 spans 15 amino acids. The trim removed 3 bases at V and 6 bases at J, leaving 10 bases unmatched. The germline V gene has CDR1 SGDLS and CDR2 YYNGEE. The CDR3 nucleotides are TGTGCCAGCAGCGCGCTATCGACAGGGGTTCCTGAAGCTTTCTTT. Translated, it gives CASSALSTGVPEAFF.

The chain links TRBV28 to TRBJ2-7; D not certain. The CDR3 is made up of 13 amino acids. Germline-derived CDR1 and CDR2 are MDHEN and SYDVKM. The V end was cut by 2 bases, the J end by 3 bases, with 8 bases between. The CDR3 DNA sequence: TGTGCCAGCAGTTTAAACACCCACTACGAGCAGTACTTC. This codes for CASSLNTHYEQYF.

There are a few counts of this clone. This chain uses TRBV11-2 with TRBJ1-4; D is undetermined. The V end was cut by 1 base, the J end by 6 bases, with 15 bases between. From germline, CDR1 is SGHAT and CDR2 FQNNGV. The CDR3 consists of 16 residues. The DNA for the CDR3 is TGTGCCAGCAGCTTAGCAGATTCAGTACAATATGAAAAACTGTTTTTT. Translating gives CASSLADSVQYEKLFF.

This clone was recorded once. The chain employs TRBV5-6 and TRBJ2-5; 12 bases are shared with TRBD2. J gave up 4 bases and V 3 bases, and 7 bases lay outside the gene matches. The germline V gene has CDR1 SGHDT and CDR2 YYEEEE. CDR3 length equals 16 residues. This CDR3 is CASSSKLAGGGETQYF. DNA for the CDR3: TGTGCCAGCAGCTCGAAACTAGCGGGAGGAGGAGAGACCCAGTACTTC.

The chain carries TRBV2 and TRBJ2-3; 9 nucleotides match TRBD2. The CDR3 contains 16 residues. The trim removed 1 base at V and 4 bases at J, leaving 6 bases unmatched. Germline lookup yields CDR1 SNHLY and CDR2 FYNNEI. The CDR3: CASSEVGLASADTQYF. The CDR3 region has the DNA TGTGCCAGCAGTGAAGTGGGACTAGCATCGGCAGATACGCAGTATTTT.